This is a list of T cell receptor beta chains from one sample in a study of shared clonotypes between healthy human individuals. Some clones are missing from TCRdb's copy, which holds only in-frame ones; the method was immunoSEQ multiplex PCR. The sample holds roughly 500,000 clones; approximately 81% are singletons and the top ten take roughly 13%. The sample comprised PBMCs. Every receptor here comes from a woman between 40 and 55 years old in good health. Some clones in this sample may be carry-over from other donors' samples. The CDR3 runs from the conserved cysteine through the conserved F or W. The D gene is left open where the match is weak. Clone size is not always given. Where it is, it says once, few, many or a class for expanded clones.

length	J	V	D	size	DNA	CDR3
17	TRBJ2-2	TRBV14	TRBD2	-	TGTGCCAGCAGCCAGTATAGACTAGCGGGTTACACCGGGGAGCTGTTTTTT	CASSQYRLAGYTGELFF
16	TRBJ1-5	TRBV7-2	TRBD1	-	TGTGCCAGCAGCTTGGGATGGGGACAGGGGATACAGCCCCAGCATTTT	CASSLGWGQGIQPQHF
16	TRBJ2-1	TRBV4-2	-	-	TGTGCCAGCAGCCAAGAGGAGGGGCGCCCCTACAATGAGCAGTTCTTC	CASSQEEGRPYNEQFF
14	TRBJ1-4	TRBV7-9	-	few	TGTGCCAGCAGCTTAGTAGGGCCTGATGAAAAACTGTTTTTT	CASSLVGPDEKLFF
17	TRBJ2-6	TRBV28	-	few	TGTGCCAGCAGTGGGTTTACAGGGCGCTCTGGGGCCAACGTCCTGACTTTC	CASSGFTGRSGANVLTF
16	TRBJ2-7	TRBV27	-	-	TGTGCCAGCAGTTTTTACGATCCAGGGACACCCTACGAGCAGTACTTC	CASSFYDPGTPYEQYF
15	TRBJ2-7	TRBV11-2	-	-	TGTGCCAGCAAATCTTGGAAGGGGAGCTCCTACGAGCAGTACTTC	CASKSWKGSSYEQYF
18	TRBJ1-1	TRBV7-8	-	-	TGTGCCAGCAGCTTAAGTGGCGTAAGGGACATCTCTTCCACTGAAGCTTTCTTT	CASSLSGVRDISSTEAFF
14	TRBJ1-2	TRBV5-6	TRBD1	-	TGTGCCAGCAGAACAAACAGGGGAAGCTATGGCTACACCTTC	CASRTNRGSYGYTF
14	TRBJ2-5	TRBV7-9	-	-	TGTGCCAGCAGCTTATATGAGCGGCAAGAGACCCAGTACTTC	CASSLYERQETQYF
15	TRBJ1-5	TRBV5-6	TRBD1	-	TGTGCCAGCAGCTTCCAAGGGGGCGGGGATCAGCCCCAGCATTTT	CASSFQGGGDQPQHF
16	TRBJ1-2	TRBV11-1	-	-	TGTGCCAGCAGCCCCGGGACACGGACTCCAAACTATGGCTACACCTTC	CASSPGTRTPNYGYTF
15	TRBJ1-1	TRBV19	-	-	TGTGCCAGTAGTGGGCCTGGGGGGGGTCGAGGGCAAGCTTTCTTT	CASSGPGGGRGQAFF
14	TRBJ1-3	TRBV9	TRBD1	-	TGTGCCAGCAGCTCCACAGGGGCTGGAAACACCATATATTTT	CASSSTGAGNTIYF
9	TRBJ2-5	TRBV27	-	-	TGTGCCAACCAAGAGACCCAGTACTTC	CANQETQYF